The 16 T cell receptor beta chains in this list originate from one sample, sequenced in a study of blood T cell repertoires in COVID-19. Clones were sequenced by immunoSEQ multiplex PCR, and TCRdb holds only the in-frame ones, with some missing. The sample gives approximately 75,000 clones, approximately 91% of which show up once; roughly 28% is in the top ten. The sequencing input was peripheral blood. The receptors here all came from a man in his fifties or sixties with acute or convalescent COVID-19.

The J gene is TRBJ2-6, the V gene TRBV19; 7 nucleotides line up with TRBD1. With 4 bases clipped from V and 0 bases from J, the junction kept 6 bases outside the gene matches. The length of the CDR3 is 17 residues. The germline V gene has CDR1 LNHDA and CDR2 SQIVND (reference sequence). CDR3 protein: CASSTDRARSGANVLTF. The DNA of the CDR3 is TGTGCCAGTAGTACTGACAGGGCCCGCTCTGGGGCCAACGTCCTGACTTTC.

This chain connects TRBV5-1 to TRBJ2-2; D gene ambiguous. CDR1 is SGHRS and CDR2 is YFSETQ in the germline V gene. V was cut by 4 bases and J by 2 bases, with 15 bases left in between. CDR3 length: 16 amino acids. In nucleotides, the CDR3 is TGCGCCAGCAGCCCAAATGCTGCGGATAACACCGGGGAGCTGTTTTTT. Translation: CASSPNAADNTGELFF.

This clone has only one observation. The chain is built from TRBV11-2 and TRBJ2-1; TRBD2 agrees at 7 bases. V dropped 5 bases and J dropped 4; count of bases not matched to a gene: 17. Looked up from germline, CDR1 is SGHAT and CDR2 is FQNNGV. The CDR3 sequence is 18 residues long. In DNA, the CDR3 is TGTGCCAGCAGCATCCGGGACTACCCTTCCGAATTTTACAATGAGCAGTTCTTC. The encoded protein is CASSIRDYPSEFYNEQFF.

This clone was found once. The V gene is TRBV19, the J gene TRBJ2-6; 10 bases agree with TRBD1. Germline loops: CDR1 LNHDA, CDR2 SQIVND (reference sequence). The CDR3 is made up of 19 amino acids. V was pared by 7 bases and J by 2 bases, with 14 bases of the junction left unmatched. The CDR3 sequence is CASTRIVGTGDAGANVLTF. CDR3 DNA sequence: TGTGCCAGTACTAGAATCGTCGGGACAGGGGATGCTGGGGCCAACGTCCTGACTTTC. The full variable domain, with the rest looked up from reference TRBV19 and TRBJ2-6, is DGGITQSPKYLFRKEGQNVTLSCEQNLNHDAMYWYRQDPGQGLRLIYYSQIVNDFQKGDIAEGYSVSREKKESFPLTVTSAQKNPTAFYLCASTRIVGTGDAGANVLTFGAGSRLTVL.

This clone has more than one count but fewer than ten. This chain links TRBV2 with TRBJ1-4; D is uncertain. Germline V gene lookup returns CDR1 SNHLY and CDR2 FYNNEI. V was clipped by 8 bases and J by 3 bases, with 7 bases between them. CDR3 size: 12 residues. The CDR3, as DNA: TGTGCCAGCTATGAGGCTAATGAAAAACTGTTTTTT. Amino acids: CASYEANEKLFF.

This sequence joins TRBV4-1 and TRBJ1-1; D is unresolved. The CDR3 is 15 amino acids. The V gene's germline CDR1 is MGHRA and CDR2 YSYEKL. Trimming shortened V by 0 bases and J by 4 bases, and 12 bases separated the two germline ends. CDR3 region: CASSQDLVRGTEAFF. As DNA, the CDR3 is TGCGCCAGCAGCCAAGACTTAGTTCGAGGCACTGAAGCTTTCTTT.

The V gene is TRBV24-1, the J gene TRBJ2-7, with TRBD1 identical over 8 bases. The better agreement between TRBJ2-1 and the DNA end casts doubt on the J call. This CDR3 region has 18 residues. Germline CDR1 reads KGHDR; CDR2 reads SFDVKD. CDR3 loop: CATSDPSTRQGNYNEQFF. CDR3 nucleotide sequence: TGTGCCACCAGTGATCCCAGTACTCGACAGGGGAATTACAATGAGCAGTTCTTC.

The J gene is TRBJ1-5, the V gene TRBV21-1. TRBV21-1 is reported as a pseudogene. The CDR3 is made up of 18 amino acids. CDR3 protein: CASSKALPSLTRNQPQHF. The CDR3 bases are TGTGCCAGCAGCAAAGCGCTGCCATCACTTACCCGGAATCAGCCCCAGCATTTT.

V and J are TRBV12-3 or TRBV12-4 and TRBJ2-7; D is undetermined. The V gene lost 2 bases and the J gene lost 6 bases, with 11 bases spanning the gap. The CDR3 has 13 residues. The CDR3 sequence: CASSLTKTLEQYF. Here the CDR3 DNA reads TGTGCCAGCAGTTTAACTAAGACCCTCGAGCAGTACTTC.

V is TRBV7-2 and J is TRBJ1-6; 8 bases line up with TRBD1. The V gene's germline CDR1 is SGHTA and CDR2 FQGNSA. The CDR3 totals 15 residues. J was trimmed by 10 bases and V by 3 bases; bases with no gene match: 8. CDR3 loop: CASSFGQGSGSPLHF. In DNA, the CDR3 is TGTGCCAGCAGCTTTGGACAGGGCTCGGGATCACCCCTCCACTTT.

The V call is TRBV9, the J call TRBJ2-1; possibly TRBD2 for D (7 bases). The CDR3 is 18 amino acids. Trimming took 4 bases from V and 0 from J, leaving 20 bases between them. CDR1 is SGDLS, CDR2 YYNGEE, per germline. The CDR3 region has the DNA TGTGCCAGCAGCTCACCCCGAAAGGGGGGGAGCTCCTACAATGAGCAGTTCTTC. Protein sequence: CASSSPRKGGSSYNEQFF. Supplemented by reference TRBV9 and TRBJ2-1, the full variable domain reads DSGVTQTPKHLITATGQRVTLRCSPRSGDLSVYWYQQSLDQGLQFLIQYYNGEERAKGNILERFSAQQFPDLHSELNLSSLELGDSALYFCASSSPRKGGSSYNEQFFGPGTRLTVL.

J is TRBJ1-1 and V is TRBV18; TRBD1 matches at 11 bases. J was trimmed by 5 bases and V by 0 bases; bases with no gene match: 8. Germline V lookup: CDR1 KGHSH, CDR2 LQKENI. The CDR3 spans 17 residues. CDR3 in amino acids: CASSPPVGQGARTEAFF. DNA of the CDR3: TGTGCCAGCTCACCACCCGTAGGACAGGGGGCGAGAACTGAAGCTTTCTTT. Full variable domain (missing parts from reference TRBV18 and TRBJ1-1): NAGVMQNPRHLVRRRGQEARLRCSPMKGHSHVYWYRQLPEEGLKFMVYLQKENIIDESGMPKERFSAEFPKEGPSILRIQQVVRGDSAAYFCASSPPVGQGARTEAFFGQGTRLTVV.

V gene TRBV19 combines with J gene TRBJ1-2, with 9 bases that match TRBD1. The CDR3 has 17 amino acids. The germline gives CDR1 LNHDA, CDR2 SQIVND (reference sequence). The J segment lost 2 bases and the V segment lost 4 bases, leaving 11 bases of the junction unmatched. The CDR3 nucleotides read TGTGCCAGTAGTACCTCCGGGACAGGGAGTTTCAACTATGGCTACACCTTC. This translates into CASSTSGTGSFNYGYTF.

This clone was counted once. The chain is built from TRBV5-1 and TRBJ1-1; a weak D match, TRBD1 (5 bases). The CDR3 is 14 residues long. CDR1 and CDR2 (germline): SGHRS, YFSETQ. With 3 bases removed from V and 4 bases from J, the gap between germline ends came to 13 bases. CDR3 DNA sequence: TGCGCCAGCAGCTCCGCGGGGGATGGCACTGAAGCTTTCTTT. This codes for CASSSAGDGTEAFF. Complete variable domain (other parts from reference TRBV5-1 and TRBJ1-1): KAGVTQTPRYLIKTRGQQVTLSCSPISGHRSVSWYQQTPGQGLQFLFEYFSETQRNKGNFPGRFSGRQFSNSRSEMNVSTLELGDSALYLCASSSAGDGTEAFFGQGTRLTVV.

V and J are TRBV7-8 and TRBJ1-5; TRBD1 matches 8 bases. After removal of 5 bases from V and 6 bases from J, the junction contained 3 bases not matched to a gene. The CDR3 consists of 13 residues. The V gene's germline CDR1 is SGHVS and CDR2 FQNEAQ. The CDR3 region has the DNA TGTGCCAGCAGCCCCCAGGGGGCTCAGCCCCAGCATTTT. This sequence encodes CASSPQGAQPQHF.

A single count supports this clone. The chain is built from TRBV27 and TRBJ2-1; D not resolved. CDR1 and CDR2 (germline): MNHEY, SMNVEV (reference sequence). This CDR3 spans 12 amino acids. The V end was cut by 5 bases, the J end by 8 bases, with 10 bases between. This chain's CDR3 is CASSPLSDEQFF. Written as DNA, the CDR3 is TGTGCCAGCAGTCCCCTGAGTGATGAGCAGTTCTTC.